Presented here are 18 T cell receptor beta chains from one specimen sequenced in a study of cytomegalovirus exposure and HLA in healthy donors. 60 Vbeta and 13 Jbeta primers were used in PCR. Assay used: immunoSEQ multiplex PCR; TCRdb lists only in-frame clones, some missing. The sample lists roughly 160,000 clones; roughly 79% were seen once. The sequenced material came from PBMCs. The receptors stem from a woman between 50 and 59 years old in good health and CMV-seronegative.

This chain joins TRBV5-1 and TRBJ2-7, with 8 bases aligning to TRBD2. V dropped 5 bases and J dropped 2; count of bases not matched to a gene: 12. The germline gives CDR1 SGHRS, CDR2 YFSETQ. The CDR3 length is 16 residues. The CDR3 is CASRFGKLAGAYEQYF. The CDR3 bases are TGCGCCAGCAGATTTGGTAAGCTAGCGGGCGCCTACGAGCAGTACTTC.

The chain is built from TRBV28 and TRBJ2-7, with D possibly TRBD1 on 6 matching bases. The germline CDR1 and CDR2 sequences are MDHEN and SYDVKM. Deletions cut 5 bases from V and 1 base from J, with 15 bases between. This CDR3 has 15 residues. CDR3: CASSRPFQGSYEQYF. DNA of the CDR3: TGTGCCAGCAGTCGACCTTTTCAGGGGTCCTACGAGCAGTACTTC.

The CDR3 DNA sequence: TGTGCCAGCAGTTGGACAGGGTATAACTATGGCTACACCTTC. This encodes CASSWTGYNYGYTF. This sequence joins TRBV6-5 and TRBJ1-2; 8 bases agree with TRBD1. V trimming: 4 bases; J trimming: 1 base; junction bases outside the gene matches: 2. The CDR3 consists of 14 residues. Germline lookup yields CDR1 MNHEY and CDR2 SVGAGI.

The CDR3 bases are TGTGCCAGCAGTTATCAGGGTCTGACCGGGGAGCTGTTTTTT. Protein: CASSYQGLTGELFF. The J gene is TRBJ2-2, the V gene TRBV6-5; TRBD1 is a possible D gene (5 bases). Germline-derived CDR1 and CDR2 are MNHEY and SVGAGI. Trimming left V 3 bases short and J 5 bases short, with 10 bases between. The CDR3 extends over 14 amino acids.

V usage is TRBV28 and J usage is TRBJ1-2; tentatively, D is TRBD1 (5 bases). The CDR3 covers 13 residues. The germline V gene encodes CDR1 MDHEN and CDR2 SYDVKM. V was cut by 3 bases and J by 8 bases, with 13 bases left in between. In DNA form, the CDR3 reads TGTGCCAGCAGTTTCGCGGGGGTCGGAGGCTACACCTTC. This codes for CASSFAGVGGYTF.

This clone occurred a few times. This chain joins TRBV5-1 and TRBJ1-1; D is possibly TRBD1 (5 bases). Germline CDR1 reads SGHRS; CDR2 reads YFSETQ. The CDR3 loop spans 15 amino acids. V dropped 2 bases and J dropped 1 base, with 12 bases sitting between them. This CDR3 reads CASSFFGGSNTEAFF. The CDR3 nucleotides read TGCGCCAGCAGCTTCTTCGGGGGATCGAACACTGAAGCTTTCTTT.

The V call is TRBV19, the J call TRBJ2-7, with 9 positions matching TRBD2. This CDR3 is built from 15 residues. Germline V gene lookup returns CDR1 LNHDA and CDR2 SQIVND (reference sequence). V gave up 1 base and J gave up 7 bases; unmatched junction bases: 8. The CDR3 loop is CASSIASSGKMEQYF. The CDR3 bases are TGTGCCAGTAGTATAGCGTCTAGCGGGAAAATGGAGCAGTACTTC.

Turning to this clone: Other DNA sequences from this sample encode an identical CDR3 as well. J is TRBJ1-1 and V is TRBV2, with a possible D match to TRBD1 (5 bases). This CDR3 has 12 residues. With 6 bases removed from V and 10 bases from J, the gap between germline ends came to 15 bases. Germline CDR1 and CDR2: SNHLY and FYNNEI. The chain's CDR3 is CASRLLGEVAFF. The CDR3 DNA follows: TGTGCCAGCAGATTACTAGGGGAGGTAGCTTTCTTT.

V and J are TRBV6-1 and TRBJ2-7; 12 bases match TRBD2. V shed 2 bases, J shed 4 bases, and the junction held 3 bases outside the gene matches. This CDR3 has 15 residues. In germline, CDR1 is MNHNS, CDR2 SASEGT. The DNA for the CDR3 is TGTGCCAGCAGTGAACTAGCGGGGGGGCCGTACGAGCAGTACTTC. Protein product: CASSELAGGPYEQYF.

CDR3 loop: CASSIRGQKAYYGYTF. The CDR3 bases are TGTGCCAGTAGTATCCGGGGACAGAAAGCGTACTATGGCTACACCTTC. This chain links TRBV19 with TRBJ1-2; 7 nucleotides agree with TRBD1. The germline V gene encodes CDR1 LNHDA and CDR2 SQIVND (reference sequence). The V and J ends lost 3 bases and 3 bases, in that order; junction bases with no gene match: 10. There are 16 residues in the CDR3. Using reference TRBV19 and TRBJ1-2 for the parts outside the CDR3, the full variable domain is DGGITQSPKYLFRKEGQNVTLSCEQNLNHDAMYWYRQDPGQGLRLIYYSQIVNDFQKGDIAEGYSVSREKKESFPLTVTSAQKNPTAFYLCASSIRGQKAYYGYTFGSGTRLTVV.

This chain connects TRBV7-8 to TRBJ1-1; tentative D call: TRBD1 (5 bases). Trimming stripped 1 base from V and 0 bases from J, with 9 bases between. CDR1 is SGHVS, CDR2 FQNEAQ, per germline. There are 15 residues in the CDR3. As DNA, the CDR3 is TGTGCCAGCAGCTTAGGTGCAGGGATGAACACTGAAGCTTTCTTT. Its protein is CASSLGAGMNTEAFF.

The DNA of the CDR3 is TGCGCCAGCAGCCAAGATCCCGCGGCCGGGGAGCTGTTTTTT. Amino acids: CASSQDPAAGELFF. The rearrangement uses TRBV4-3 and TRBJ2-2; D gene uncertain. Germline loops: CDR1 LGHNA, CDR2 YSLEER. The CDR3 is 14 amino acids. Trimming removed 0 bases at V and 6 bases at J, with 8 bases between.

This clone showed up just once. The J gene is TRBJ2-2, the V gene TRBV6-1; D perhaps matches TRBD1 (6 bases). The CDR3 extends over 14 amino acids. The V end was cut by 4 bases, the J end by 6 bases, with 12 bases between. Germline CDR1 and CDR2: MNHNS and SASEGT. This chain's CDR3 is CASSGSRGAGELFF. The CDR3 nucleotides read TGTGCCAGCAGTGGTAGCAGGGGAGCCGGGGAGCTGTTTTTT.

The chain couples TRBV5-4 to TRBJ1-1, with a weak D call TRBD1 (6 bases). CDR1 is SGHNT and CDR2 is YYREEE in the germline V gene (reference sequence). The CDR3 spans 15 residues. V was pared by 4 bases and J by 5 bases, with 18 bases between. CDR3 amino acids: CASSTRPGTLTEAFF. CDR3 nucleotide sequence: TGTGCCAGCAGCACTCGACCCGGGACACTAACTGAAGCTTTCTTT.

The chain combines TRBV7-2 with TRBJ2-1, with 7 bases aligning to TRBD2. Trimming took 4 bases from V and 1 from J; bases not matched to a gene: 10. CDR3 length equals 17 residues. Per the germline V gene, CDR1 is SGHTA and CDR2 is FQGNSA. The CDR3 spells CASSSRLTSESYNEQFF. In DNA, the CDR3 is TGTGCCAGCAGCTCGAGGCTAACTAGCGAGTCCTACAATGAGCAGTTCTTC.

V is TRBV18 and J is TRBJ1-2; 7 nucleotides agree with TRBD1. The junction had 14 bases not matched to a gene; V was cut back by 5 bases and J by 8 bases. The CDR3 contains 15 residues. Germline loops: CDR1 KGHSH, CDR2 LQKENI. The CDR3 DNA follows: TGTGCCAGCTCAGGACAGGACAGGCTTACGGGGGGCTACACCTTC. As protein: CASSGQDRLTGGYTF.

As to this clone: At one boundary the junction diverges from the germline segment, which might be a read error. The gene calls are TRBV7-3 and TRBJ2-2; 8 nucleotides match TRBD1. There are 16 residues in the CDR3. Germline CDR1 reads SGHTA; CDR2 reads FQGTGA. CDR3 in amino acids: CSSSLRPGGLTGELFF. The CDR3 coding sequence is TGTTCCAGCAGCTTAAGGCCAGGGGGCCTCACCGGGGAGCTGTTTTTT.

The chain combines TRBV7-9 with TRBJ1-2, with D perhaps matching TRBD1 (5 bases). V lost 1 base and J 5 bases, leaving 14 bases between the germline ends. CDR3 length: 15 amino acids. From germline, CDR1 is SEHNR and CDR2 FQNEAQ (reference sequence). CDR3 coding DNA: TGTGCCAGCAGCTTAGAAGGCAGGGTGTGGTATGGCTACACCTTC. Translating it yields CASSLEGRVWYGYTF.